These 28 T cell receptor beta chains originate from one sample sequenced in a study of HIV-infected children after antiretroviral therapy interruption. A 3' RACE protocol on RNA, with unique molecular identifiers, produced the TCR library. TCRdb analysed the 3' RACE reads with MiXCR anew, one entry per CDR3 protein. The repertoire holds 70,000 to 90,000 distinct CDR3 sequences, approximately 6.9% seen once, with about 1.1% in the top ten. Treatment specified: PENTA 11 planned treatment interruption arm or continuous ART arm. The starting material was CD45RA+ CD4+ T cells from PBMCs, pooled from several time points, obtained from a donor given antiretroviral therapy, either interrupted or continuous. Subset noted: naive CD4+ CD45RA+ CD45RO- T cells. These receptors were obtained from a pool of human donors with HIV.

There are many counts of this clonotype. V usage is TRBV28 and J usage is TRBJ2-7; D unclear. The V end was cut by 2 bases, the J end by 0 bases, with 11 bases between. Germline V gene lookup returns CDR1 MDHEN and CDR2 SYDVKM. The CDR3 has 15 residues. CDR3 DNA: TGTGCCAGCAGTTTACGACGGAAAAGCTCCTACGAGCAGTACTTC. Protein product: CASSLRRKSSYEQYF.

This clonotype has a handful of counts. V gene TRBV5-4 combines with J gene TRBJ2-2; TRBD1 matches at 10 bases. Unmatched junction bases numbered 7, after V lost 7 bases and J lost 1 base. Per the germline V gene, CDR1 is SGHNT and CDR2 is YYREEE (reference sequence). The CDR3 is 16 residues long. CDR3 bases: TGTGCCAGCTTCAAGGGGACAGGGGAGAACACCGGGGAGCTGTTTTTT. Its protein is CASFKGTGENTGELFF.

This clonotype was observed at least ten times. This chain joins TRBV30 and TRBJ2-7; D gene ambiguous. The germline V gene has CDR1 GTSNPN and CDR2 SVGIG (reference sequence). The CDR3 is 12 residues long. Trimming removed 4 bases from V and 1 base from J, with 8 bases in between. The CDR3 bases are TGTGCCTGGACGGACGGTTCCTACGAGCAGTACTTC. It is translated as CAWTDGSYEQYF.

This clonotype appeared many times. The chain has TRBV2 and TRBJ2-5; 7 bases are a match to TRBD1. Germline lookup yields CDR1 SNHLY and CDR2 FYNNEI. The CDR3 loop spans 14 amino acids. V was pared by 7 bases and J by 4 bases, with 9 bases of the junction left unmatched. CDR3 residues: CASTLQGPLETQYF. The CDR3 DNA follows: TGTGCCAGCACCCTACAGGGGCCCCTAGAGACCCAGTACTTC.

In the case of this clonotype: This could be a read error, since a much larger clone is one nucleotide away. This sequence joins TRBV11-2 and TRBJ2-6, with 7 bases lining up with TRBD1. J lost 12 bases, V lost 5 bases, and 7 bases had no gene match. The germline CDR1 and CDR2 sequences are SGHAT and FQNNGV. This CDR3 is built from 13 residues. In DNA form, the CDR3 reads TGTGCCAGCAGCCTGGGACAGTATGGCGTCCTGACTTTC. This translates into CASSLGQYGVLTF.

This clonotype has a count of ten or more. The rearrangement uses TRBV7-2 and TRBJ2-2; D gene unclear. The length of the CDR3 is 13 residues. Between the trimmed V and J ends, which lost 1 base and 8 bases, there was a span of 8 bases. Germline V gives CDR1 SGHTA, CDR2 FQGNSA. For the CDR3, the DNA is TGTGCCAGCAGCTTAGTTGACTTTGGGGAGCTGTTTTTT. As protein: CASSLVDFGELFF.

This clonotype was counted at least ten times. The rearrangement uses TRBV28 and TRBJ2-1, with TRBD2 matching 14 bases. The germline CDR1 and CDR2 sequences are MDHEN and SYDVKM. This CDR3 contains 13 residues. With 11 bases clipped from V and 10 bases from J, the junction kept 7 bases outside the gene matches. CDR3 coding DNA: TGTGCCGCTAAGACTAGCGGGGGGGCGGAGCAGTTCTTC. This encodes CAAKTSGGAEQFF.

This clonotype was observed a few times. V gene TRBV6-1 combines with J gene TRBJ2-7, with TRBD2 matching 10 bases. Per germline, CDR1 MNHNS and CDR2 SASEGT. Trimming cost V 7 bases and J 7 bases; bases outside gene matches: 13. This CDR3 has 15 amino acids. The CDR3 coding sequence is TGTGCCAGCATTACGATAGCGGGGGGCCTATGGGAGCAGTACTTC. It codes for CASITIAGGLWEQYF.

V usage is TRBV5-1 and J usage is TRBJ2-1; D gene uncertain. The CDR3 covers 14 residues. V was shortened by 0 bases and J by 6 bases, with 10 bases between the two germline ends. Germline V CDR1 and CDR2: SGHRS, YFSETQ. The CDR3 sequence: CASSLAPPSNEQFF. The CDR3 DNA reads as TGCGCCAGCAGCTTGGCGCCCCCGAGCAATGAGCAGTTCTTC.

The gene calls are TRBV12-3 or TRBV12-4 and TRBJ1-4; no clear D gene. This CDR3 is 15 amino acids long. Deletions cut 1 base from V and 6 bases from J, with 12 bases between. The chain's CDR3 is CASSLGGNADEKLFF. In DNA, the CDR3 is TGTGCCAGCAGTTTAGGAGGAAATGCCGATGAAAAACTGTTTTTT.

This clonotype was seen only a few times. This chain links TRBV5-5 with TRBJ2-5; 12 bases are a match to TRBD2. The CDR3 runs to 15 residues. V lost 3 bases, J lost 3 bases, and 3 bases stayed unmatched. Germline-derived CDR1 and CDR2 are SGHKS and YYEKEE (reference sequence). CDR3 DNA sequence: TGTGCCAGCAGCTCTAGCGGGGGGGCGGAAGAGACCCAGTACTTC. Protein: CASSSSGGAEETQYF.

This clonotype occurred many times. The rearrangement links TRBV20-1 to TRBJ2-7; TRBD2 agrees at 7 bases. Germline lookup yields CDR1 DFQATT and CDR2 SNEGSKA (reference sequence). The CDR3 length is 17 residues. V lost 0 bases and J lost 3; bases outside the gene matches: 14. The CDR3 loop is CSARDPGTRAGNYEQYF. In nucleotides, the CDR3 is TGCAGTGCTAGAGATCCCGGGACCCGAGCGGGGAACTACGAGCAGTACTTC.

V usage is TRBV7-8 and J usage is TRBJ1-1; no firm D call. V lost 5 bases and J lost 0, with 7 bases in between. This CDR3 contains 13 residues. Germline lookup yields CDR1 SGHVS and CDR2 FQNEAQ. CDR3: CASSAQLNTEAFF. DNA of the CDR3: TGTGCCAGCAGCGCACAGCTGAACACTGAAGCTTTCTTT.

This clonotype was seen ten or more times. This chain connects TRBV10-1 to TRBJ1-1; D is perhaps TRBD1 (5 bases). The germline V gene encodes CDR1 WNHNN and CDR2 SYGVQD (reference sequence). The CDR3 loop spans 13 amino acids. V was trimmed by 0 bases and J by 11 bases, leaving 13 bases between them. CDR3 nucleotide sequence: TGCGCCAGCAGTGAGTCAAGGGGAGGGCGTGCTTTCTTT. Translated: CASSESRGGRAFF.

This chain links TRBV7-2 with TRBJ2-5, with D hard to call. The CDR3 totals 13 residues. In germline, CDR1 is SGHTA, CDR2 FQGNSA. The ends were cut back, 5 bases at V and 4 bases at J, with 11 bases in the middle. The CDR3 sequence: CASSNGQRETQYF. The CDR3 DNA follows: TGTGCCAGCAGCAATGGGCAGAGAGAGACCCAGTACTTC. Using reference TRBV7-2 and TRBJ2-5 for the parts outside the CDR3, the full variable domain is GAGVSQSPSNKVTEKGKDVELRCDPISGHTALYWYRQSLGQGLEFLIYFQGNSAPDKSGLPSDRFSAERTGGSVSTLTIQRTQQEDSAVYLCASSNGQRETQYFGPGTRLLVL.

This clonotype was detected many times. The chain employs TRBV29-1 and TRBJ2-6; D possibly uses TRBD1 or TRBD2 (5 bases each). V was trimmed by 4 bases and J by 1 base, leaving 17 bases between them. This CDR3 has 17 amino acids. Germline CDR1 reads SQVTM; CDR2 reads ANQGSEA. The CDR3 reads CSVGFPGRGSGANVLTF. In DNA, the CDR3 is TGCAGCGTTGGTTTTCCGGGAAGGGGTTCTGGGGCCAACGTCCTGACTTTC. Variable domain in full (rest from reference TRBV29-1 and TRBJ2-6): SAVISQKPSRDICQRGTSLTIQCQVDSQVTMMFWYRQQPGQSLTLIATANQGSEATYESGFVIDKFPISRPNLTFSTLTVSNMSPEDSSIYLCSVGFPGRGSGANVLTFGAGSRLTVL.

This clonotype was counted many times. The chain employs TRBV7-9 and TRBJ1-6; TRBD1 agrees at 9 bases. CDR1 is SEHNR, CDR2 FQNEAQ, per germline (reference sequence). There are 15 residues in the CDR3. V dropped 5 bases and J dropped 14; count of bases not matched to a gene: 13. Here the CDR3 reads CASSPTGTGSGALHF. CDR3 nucleotides: TGTGCCAGCAGCCCAACCGGGACAGGGAGCGGGGCCCTCCACTTT.

The sample holds many counts of this clonotype. This chain joins TRBV3-1 and TRBJ1-1; D is possibly TRBD1 (6 bases). CDR3 length: 14 amino acids. In germline, CDR1 is LGHDT, CDR2 YNNKEL (reference sequence). The germline V and J ends were trimmed by 3 bases and 4 bases, with 12 bases remaining between them. The CDR3 loop is CASSHHTGPTEAFF. The CDR3 DNA reads as TGTGCCAGCAGCCACCATACAGGGCCCACTGAAGCTTTCTTT. The whole variable domain, remainder taken from reference TRBV3-1 and TRBJ1-1, is DTAVSQTPKYLVTQMGNDKSIKCEQNLGHDTMYWYKQDSKKFLKIMFSYNNKELIINETVPNRFSPKSPDKAHLNLHINSLELGDSAVYFCASSHHTGPTEAFFGQGTRLTVV.

This clonotype was counted at least ten times. The V call is TRBV2, the J call TRBJ2-1, with 9 bases matching TRBD2. The CDR3 covers 15 residues. In germline, CDR1 is SNHLY, CDR2 FYNNEI. The V segment lost 3 bases and the J segment 5 bases; nucleotides outside the gene matches: 5. The CDR3 nucleotides read TGTGCCAGCAGTGAGGCCCCTAGCGGGGACAATGAGCAGTTCTTC. It encodes CASSEAPSGDNEQFF.

This clonotype was observed a few times. The CDR3 DNA is TGTGCCAGCAGCGTAGAGGGTGGGAAGCAGTTCTTC. Translated, it gives CASSVEGGKQFF. This sequence joins TRBV9 and TRBJ2-1; D unclear. The germline V gene encodes CDR1 SGDLS and CDR2 YYNGEE. The CDR3 has 12 residues. V lost 0 bases, J lost 11 bases, and 9 bases lay in between.

There are many counts of this clonotype. The rearrangement links TRBV12-3 or TRBV12-4 to TRBJ2-2; perhaps D is TRBD1 or TRBD2 (7 bases each). Trimming stripped 5 bases from V and 1 base from J, with 11 bases between. This CDR3 is built from 15 residues. CDR3 region: CASSGRDRNTGELFF. CDR3 bases: TGTGCCAGCAGTGGGAGGGACAGGAACACCGGGGAGCTGTTTTTT.

This clonotype was observed many times. The DNA of the CDR3 is TGCGCCAGCAGCGCTCAGGGAGACACAGATACGCAGTATTTT. Translated: CASSAQGDTDTQYF. The rearrangement uses TRBV5-1 and TRBJ2-3, with D perhaps assigned TRBD1 or TRBD2 (5 bases each). Trimming stripped 4 bases from V and 2 bases from J, with 11 bases between. Germline CDR1 SGHRS, CDR2 YFSETQ. CDR3 size: 14 residues.

This clonotype was counted at least ten times. The chain uses TRBV5-1 and TRBJ1-2, with TRBD1 matching over 8 bases. Germline assignment: CDR1 SGHRS and CDR2 YFSETQ. With V trimmed by 0 bases and J by 4 bases, 8 bases remained unmatched. This CDR3 is built from 16 residues. The CDR3 DNA reads TGCGCCAGCAGCTTGGCTTCATCGGACAGGGCCTATGGCTACACCTTC. This encodes CASSLASSDRAYGYTF. Full variable domain (rest looked up from reference TRBV5-1 and TRBJ1-2): KAGVTQTPRYLIKTRGQQVTLSCSPISGHRSVSWYQQTPGQGLQFLFEYFSETQRNKGNFPGRFSGRQFSNSRSEMNVSTLELGDSALYLCASSLASSDRAYGYTFGSGTRLTVV.

This rearrangement joins TRBV7-9 to TRBJ1-1, with TRBD1 as a possible D gene (6 bases). Between the trimmed V and J ends, which lost 5 bases and 6 bases, there was a span of 13 bases. The CDR3 loop spans 13 amino acids. Looked up from germline, CDR1 is SEHNR and CDR2 is FQNEAQ (reference sequence). The CDR3 loop reads CASSAEGVPEAFF. CDR3 DNA sequence: TGTGCCAGCAGCGCAGAGGGGGTCCCTGAAGCTTTCTTT.

Note on this clonotype: A read error may produce the germline difference seen at one junction end. The chain has TRBV19 and TRBJ2-4; D uncertain. The CDR3 covers 14 residues. The V gene's germline CDR1 is LNHDA and CDR2 SQIVND (reference sequence). The CDR3 nucleotides read TGTGCCAGCAGTATAAAGGGTTGGCAAAACACCTTGTACTTT. Its protein product is CASSIKGWQNTLYF.

This clonotype was detected many times. The rearrangement links TRBV18 to TRBJ2-3; tentatively, D is TRBD1 (6 bases). Germline CDR1 and CDR2: KGHSH and LQKENI. The CDR3 loop spans 15 amino acids. Trimming removed 3 bases at V and 3 bases at J, with 13 bases between. CDR3 in amino acids: CASSPRLRGTDTQYF. CDR3 bases: TGTGCCAGCTCACCCCGGCTCAGGGGAACAGATACGCAGTATTTT.

This clonotype was counted many times. At one boundary the junction diverges from the germline segment, which might be a read error. This chain connects TRBV4-1 to TRBJ2-5, with D perhaps TRBD1 (6 bases). Germline V gene sequence: CDR1 MGHRA, CDR2 YSYEKL. The CDR3 runs to 12 residues. CDR3 coding DNA: TGTGCCAGCAGCCAGGGGCAAGACACCCAGTACTTT. Protein: CASSQGQDTQYF.

In DNA, the CDR3 is TGTGCCAGCAGTTTGGGCGGGGGCTCTGGCAATCAGCCCCAGCATTTT. Translating gives CASSLGGGSGNQPQHF. V usage is TRBV12-3 or TRBV12-4 and J usage is TRBJ1-5, with a tentative D call TRBD1 (6 bases). With 3 bases removed from V and 2 bases from J, the gap between germline ends came to 14 bases. The CDR3 sequence is 16 residues long.